The next 10 T cell receptor beta chains were all read from a single sample in a study of OX40 agonist ivuxolimab in advanced cancers. Library construction relied on the immunoSEQ multiplex PCR assay. Held by TCRdb, this immuneACCESS table contains in-frame sequences only and omits some clones. Under half of the omission traces to an unresolved V gene where checked; the cause of the rest is unknown. For this sample there are 20,000 to 25,000 clones; roughly 79% appear just once. Of the sample, roughly 13% falls within the top ten clones. This specimen was CD4+ or CD8+ T cells sorted from blood, taken in a trial of the OX40 agonist ivuxolimab. These receptors all stem from an adult with an advanced solid tumor such as melanoma, head and neck, liver or kidney cancer.

The chain joins TRBV29-1 to TRBJ2-7; the D gene is possibly TRBD1 (5 bases). Germline CDR1 and CDR2: SQVTM and ANQGSEA. The V end lost 1 base, the J end lost 2 bases, and 12 bases lay between the germline ends. The CDR3 runs to 14 residues. CDR3 DNA: TGCAGCGTTGAAGGAAGAGGACAAGCCTACGAGCAGTACTTC. Its protein is CSVEGRGQAYEQYF.

The sample holds a few counts of this clone. Within the sample, other DNA sequences also encode this same CDR3. The rearrangement joins TRBV18 to TRBJ1-6, with 9 bases identical to TRBD1. V shed 3 bases, J shed 7 bases, and the junction held 4 bases outside the gene matches. Germline CDR1 and CDR2: KGHSH and LQKENI. The CDR3 is 15 amino acids. CDR3 coding DNA: TGTGCCAGCTCACCGGGGACAGGGAGCAATTCACCCCTCCACTTT. As protein: CASSPGTGSNSPLHF. The full variable domain, its missing parts supplied by reference TRBV18 and TRBJ1-6, is NAGVMQNPRHLVRRRGQEARLRCSPMKGHSHVYWYRQLPEEGLKFMVYLQKENIIDESGMPKERFSAEFPKEGPSILRIQQVVRGDSAAYFCASSPGTGSNSPLHFGNGTRLTVT.

The chain combines TRBV19 with TRBJ1-2, with 7 positions matching TRBD1. V lost 10 bases and J lost 4; bases outside the gene matches: 12. The length of the CDR3 is 14 residues. Germline CDR1 reads LNHDA; CDR2 reads SQIVND (reference sequence). The CDR3 DNA sequence: TGTGCCACCCACCGGACGGACAGGACCTATGGCTACACCTTC. Translating gives CATHRTDRTYGYTF.

This clone has just a few counts. The chain carries TRBV7-2 and TRBJ1-1; maybe TRBD1 (5 bases). This CDR3 is built from 16 residues. Per the germline V gene, CDR1 is SGHTA and CDR2 is FQGNSA. Trimming stripped 5 bases from V and 0 bases from J, with 16 bases between. The CDR3 DNA sequence: TGTGCCAGCAGCCCGGCAGGGCCTCCATTGAACACTGAAGCTTTCTTT. Its protein is CASSPAGPPLNTEAFF.

Comments on this clone: Sequence at one end of the junction differs from germline and may be a read error. The chain carries TRBV7-9 and TRBJ2-7; tentative D call: TRBD1 (6 bases). Germline V gene data show CDR1 as SEHNR and CDR2 as FQNEAQ (reference sequence). The CDR3 spans 16 residues. The CDR3 reads CASSLVGDTFSYGQYF. CDR3 DNA sequence: TGTGCCAGCAGCTTAGTAGGGGACACGTTCTCCTACGGGCAGTACTTC.

The chain links TRBV11-2 to TRBJ1-3; no reliable D call. Germline V gives CDR1 SGHAT, CDR2 FQNNGV. This CDR3 comprises 13 residues. V shed 5 bases and J shed 5 bases, with 10 bases lying between them. CDR3 sequence (DNA): TGTGCCAGCAGCCCCCTCGCCCGAAACACCATATATTTT. It codes for CASSPLARNTIYF.

V usage is TRBV28 and J usage is TRBJ2-5; 14 bases match TRBD2. Germline trimming cut 5 bases from V and 6 bases from J; bases unmatched to any gene: 14. Germline lookup yields CDR1 MDHEN and CDR2 SYDVKM. The CDR3 is made up of 18 amino acids. CDR3 protein: CASSPPRLAGGPWKTQYF. CDR3 in DNA: TGTGCCAGCAGTCCACCCCGACTAGCGGGGGGGCCTTGGAAGACCCAGTACTTC. The full variable domain, completed using reference TRBV28 and TRBJ2-5, is DVKVTQSSRYLVKRTGEKVFLECVQDMDHENMFWYRQDPGLGLRLIYFSYDVKMKEKGDIPEGYSVSREKKERFSLILESASTNQTSMYLCASSPPRLAGGPWKTQYFGPGTRLLVL.

V usage is TRBV21-1 and J usage is TRBJ1-2; the table names TRBD1, a call not compared with the DNA. TRBV21-1 is flagged as a pseudogene. This CDR3 region has 15 residues. The DNA for the CDR3 is TGTGCCAGCAGCAAGCCACGACAGGGTAACTATGGCTACACCTTC. Amino acids: CASSKPRQGNYGYTF.

The chain combines TRBV19 with TRBJ2-7; the match to TRBD1 covers 7 bases. CDR1 and CDR2 from the germline V gene are LNHDA and SQIVND (reference sequence). This CDR3 region has 13 residues. V lost 6 bases, J lost 6 bases, and 8 bases stayed unmatched. The CDR3 DNA reads as TGTGCCAGTAGCCTACAGGGGTTGAGCGAGCAGTACTTC. It translates to CASSLQGLSEQYF.

The V call is TRBV10-2, the J call TRBJ2-7; D is unclear. This CDR3 comprises 12 residues. Trimming pared 6 bases from V and 4 bases from J, leaving 10 bases between. Germline CDR1 WSHSY, CDR2 SAAADI. As DNA, the CDR3 is TGCGCCAGCAGAGACGCACAATACGAGCAGTACTTC. The encoded protein is CASRDAQYEQYF.